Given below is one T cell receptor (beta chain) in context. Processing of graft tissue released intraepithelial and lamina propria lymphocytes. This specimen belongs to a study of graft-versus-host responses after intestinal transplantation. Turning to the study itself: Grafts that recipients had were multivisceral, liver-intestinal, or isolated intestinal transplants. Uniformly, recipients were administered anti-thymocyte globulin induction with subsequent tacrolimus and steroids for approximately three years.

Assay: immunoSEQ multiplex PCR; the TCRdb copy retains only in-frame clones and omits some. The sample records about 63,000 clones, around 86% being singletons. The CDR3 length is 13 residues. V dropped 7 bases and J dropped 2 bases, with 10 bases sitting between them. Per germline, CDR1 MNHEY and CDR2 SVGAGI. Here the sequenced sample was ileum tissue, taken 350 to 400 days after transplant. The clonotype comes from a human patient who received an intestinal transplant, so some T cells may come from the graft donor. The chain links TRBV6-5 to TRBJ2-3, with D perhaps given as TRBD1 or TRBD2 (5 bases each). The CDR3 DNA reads TGTGCCAGCAAAGAGGGGCCCACAGATACGCAGTATTTT. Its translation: CASKEGPTDTQYF.